This TCR beta chain originates from a study of cytomegalovirus exposure and HLA in healthy donors. As for the study in general: Of 398 genotyped donors, roughly 86% clustered with self-reported Caucasian donors.

As to this clone: Its specificity is not known.

The germline CDR1 and CDR2 sequences are SGHTA and FQGTGA. The junction had 6 bases not matched to a gene; V was cut back by 4 bases and J by 2 bases. This CDR3 region has 15 residues. PCR primers comprised 60 Vbeta and 13 Jbeta primers. Clones were read by immunoSEQ multiplex PCR, and TCRdb kept only the in-frame ones, dropping some. Altogether tens of thousands of clones are present, 77% being singletons, with the ten largest covering around 3.2%. General study findings and limits: Later analysis identified a missense DCLRE1C variant that was linked to TCR beta V- and J-gene trimming. Roughly uniform sequencing depth across donors was assumed, possibly incorrectly. Analysis was performed later, and it showed HLA-associated TCR beta chains to be more clonally expanded than equally common others.

The source is a man between 50 and 59 years old in good health and CMV-seropositive. The chain couples TRBV7-3 to TRBJ2-5; TRBD2 aligns across 8 bases. Sequenced material: PBMCs. CDR3 in DNA: TGTGCCAGCAGCTCGGGGGGGGTATTTCAAGAGACCCAGTACTTC. Its translation is CASSSGGVFQETQYF. Combining the CDR3 with reference TRBV7-3 and TRBJ2-5 gives the whole variable domain GAGVSQTPSNKVTEKGKYVELRCDPISGHTALYWYRQSLGQGPEFLIYFQGTGAADDSGLPNDRFFAVRPEGSVSTLKIQRTERGDSAVYLCASSSGGVFQETQYFGPGTRLLVL.